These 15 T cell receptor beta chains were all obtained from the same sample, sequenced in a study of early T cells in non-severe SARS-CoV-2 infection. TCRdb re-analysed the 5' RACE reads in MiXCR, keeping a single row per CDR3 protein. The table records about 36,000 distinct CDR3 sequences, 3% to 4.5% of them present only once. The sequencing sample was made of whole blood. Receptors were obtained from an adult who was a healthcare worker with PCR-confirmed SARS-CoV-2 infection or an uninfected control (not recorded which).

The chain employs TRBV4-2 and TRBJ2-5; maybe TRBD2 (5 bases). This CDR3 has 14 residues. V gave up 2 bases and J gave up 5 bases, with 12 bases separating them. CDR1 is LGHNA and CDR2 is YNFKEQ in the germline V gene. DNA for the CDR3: TGTGCCAGCAGCCAACCTACGGGATTGGAGACCCAGTACTTC. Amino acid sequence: CASSQPTGLETQYF.

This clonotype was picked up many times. In DNA, the CDR3 is TGTGCCAGCAGTTACGGGGGGGTGAACACTGAAGCTTTCTTT. The encoded protein is CASSYGGVNTEAFF. J is TRBJ1-1 and V is TRBV6-5, with D maybe TRBD1 (5 bases). CDR3 length equals 14 residues. Trimming shortened V by 2 bases and J by 0 bases, and 7 bases separated the two germline ends. The germline V gene encodes CDR1 MNHEY and CDR2 SVGAGI.

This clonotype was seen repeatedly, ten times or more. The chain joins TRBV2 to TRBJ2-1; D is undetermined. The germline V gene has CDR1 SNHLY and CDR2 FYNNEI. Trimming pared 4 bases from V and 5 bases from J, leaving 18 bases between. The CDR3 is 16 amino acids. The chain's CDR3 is CASSAGFPSMHNEQFF. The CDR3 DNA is TGTGCCAGCAGTGCGGGCTTCCCGAGTATGCACAATGAGCAGTTCTTC. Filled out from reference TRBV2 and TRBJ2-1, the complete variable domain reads EPEVTQTPSHQVTQMGQEVILRCVPISNHLYFYWYRQILGQKVEFLVSFYNNEISEKSEIFDDQFSVERPDGSNFTLKIRSTKLEDSAMYFCASSAGFPSMHNEQFFGPGTRLTVL.

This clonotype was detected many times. This chain's CDR3 is CASSETWGGTRTDTQYF. CDR3 coding DNA: TGTGCCAGCAGTGAAACGTGGGGGGGGACCCGCACAGATACGCAGTATTTT. V and J are TRBV6-1 and TRBJ2-3; TRBD2 matches 7 bases. The J segment lost 1 base and the V segment lost 2 bases, leaving 9 bases of the junction unmatched. Germline lookup yields CDR1 MNHNS and CDR2 SASEGT. The CDR3 is 17 amino acids.

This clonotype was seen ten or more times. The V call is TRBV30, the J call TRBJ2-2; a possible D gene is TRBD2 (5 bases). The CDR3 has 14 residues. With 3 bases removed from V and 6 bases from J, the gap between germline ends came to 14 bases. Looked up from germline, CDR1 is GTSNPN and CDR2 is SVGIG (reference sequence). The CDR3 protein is CAWRRTGGSGELFF. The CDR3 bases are TGTGCCTGGAGGCGAACCGGAGGCTCCGGGGAGCTGTTTTTT. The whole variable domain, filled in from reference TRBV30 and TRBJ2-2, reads SQTIHQWPATLVQPVGSPLSLECTVEGTSNPNLYWYRQAAGRGLQLLFYSVGIGQISSEVPQNLSASRPQDRQFILSSKKLLLSDSGFYLCAWRRTGGSGELFFGEGSRLTVL.

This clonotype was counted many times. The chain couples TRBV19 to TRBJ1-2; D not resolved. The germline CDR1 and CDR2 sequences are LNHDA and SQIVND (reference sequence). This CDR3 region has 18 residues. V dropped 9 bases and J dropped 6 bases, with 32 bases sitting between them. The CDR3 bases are TGTGCCAGCCAAGACTACAACATAAGACCGAGGGATTTGCATGGCTACACCTTC. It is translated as CASQDYNIRPRDLHGYTF.

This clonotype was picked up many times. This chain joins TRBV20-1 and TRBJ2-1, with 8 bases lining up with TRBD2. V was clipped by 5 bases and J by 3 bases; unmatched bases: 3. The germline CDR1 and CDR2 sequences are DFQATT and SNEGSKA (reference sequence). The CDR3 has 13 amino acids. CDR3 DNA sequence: TGCAGTGCTCCGGGACTAGGCTACAATGAGCAGTTCTTC. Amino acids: CSAPGLGYNEQFF.

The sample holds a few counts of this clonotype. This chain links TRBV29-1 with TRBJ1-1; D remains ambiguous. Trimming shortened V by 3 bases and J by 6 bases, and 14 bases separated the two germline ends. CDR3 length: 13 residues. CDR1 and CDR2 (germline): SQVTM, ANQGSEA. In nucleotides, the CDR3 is TGCAGCGTTGAGAGGTTGGCCGCCCCTGAAGCTTTCTTT. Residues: CSVERLAAPEAFF.

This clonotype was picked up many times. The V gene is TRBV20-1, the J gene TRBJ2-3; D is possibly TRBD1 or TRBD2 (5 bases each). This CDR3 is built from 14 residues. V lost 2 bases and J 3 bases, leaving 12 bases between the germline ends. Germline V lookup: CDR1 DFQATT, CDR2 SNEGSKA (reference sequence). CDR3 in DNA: TGCAGTGCTAGACGTCGGGGCGGGACAGATACGCAGTATTTT. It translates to CSARRRGGTDTQYF.

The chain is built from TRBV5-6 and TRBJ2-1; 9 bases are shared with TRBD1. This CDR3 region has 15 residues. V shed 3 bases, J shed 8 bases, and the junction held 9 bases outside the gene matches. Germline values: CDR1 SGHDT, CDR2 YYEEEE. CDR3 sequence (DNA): TGTGCCAGCAGCTACCCCGGGACAGGGAAATATGAGCAGTTCTTC. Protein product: CASSYPGTGKYEQFF.

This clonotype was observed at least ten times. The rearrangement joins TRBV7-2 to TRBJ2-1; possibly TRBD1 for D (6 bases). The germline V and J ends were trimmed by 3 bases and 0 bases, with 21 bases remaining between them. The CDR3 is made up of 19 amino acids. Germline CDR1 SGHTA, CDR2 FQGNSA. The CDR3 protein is CASSFPRTQGQRSYNEQFF. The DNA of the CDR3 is TGTGCCAGCAGCTTCCCCCGCACACAGGGTCAGCGCTCCTACAATGAGCAGTTCTTC.

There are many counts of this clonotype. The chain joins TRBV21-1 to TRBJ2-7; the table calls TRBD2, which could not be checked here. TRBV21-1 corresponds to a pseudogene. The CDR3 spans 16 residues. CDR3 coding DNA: TGTGCCAAAGGGGGACGGTCGGCGGGAGAAGTCAACGAGCAGTACTTC. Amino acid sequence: CAKGGRSAGEVNEQYF.

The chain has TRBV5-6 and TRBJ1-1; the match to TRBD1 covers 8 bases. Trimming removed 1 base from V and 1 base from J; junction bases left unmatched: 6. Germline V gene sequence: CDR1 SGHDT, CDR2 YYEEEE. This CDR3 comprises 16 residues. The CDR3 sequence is CASSLTPGGANTEAFF. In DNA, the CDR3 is TGTGCCAGCAGCTTGACTCCAGGGGGCGCGAACACTGAAGCTTTCTTT.

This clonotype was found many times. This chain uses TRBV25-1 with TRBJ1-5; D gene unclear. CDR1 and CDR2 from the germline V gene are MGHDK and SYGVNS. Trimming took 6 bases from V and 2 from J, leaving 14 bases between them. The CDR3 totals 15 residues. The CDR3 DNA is TGTGCCAGCAGCCAGGACGGACGAGGCAATCAGCCCCAGCATTTT. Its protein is CASSQDGRGNQPQHF.

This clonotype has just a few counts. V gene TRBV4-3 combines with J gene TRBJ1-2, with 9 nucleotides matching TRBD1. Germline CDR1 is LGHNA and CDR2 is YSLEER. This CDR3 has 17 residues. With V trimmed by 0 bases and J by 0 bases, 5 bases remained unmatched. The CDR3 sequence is CASSQDYGTGTNYGYTF. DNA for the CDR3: TGCGCCAGCAGCCAAGACTACGGGACAGGGACTAACTATGGCTACACCTTC.